This T cell receptor beta chain was recovered during a study of blood T cells in healthy people across ages. It was ten milliliters of peripheral blood that were drawn from each donor. With a J-beta primer mix and a sample-barcoded 5' primer, a second PCR ran about 7 to 11 cycles. TCRdb itself ran the 5' RACE reads through MiXCR, one entry per CDR3 protein. The top ten hold roughly 13% of the sample, which has fewer than 950,000 distinct CDR3 sequences, around 36% seen once. The ends lost 4 bases at V and 7 bases at J; junction bases unmatched: 13. Per the germline V gene, CDR1 is LGHNA and CDR2 is YSLEER. The CDR3 length is 16 residues.

Material for sequencing was blood. The rearrangement joins TRBV4-3 to TRBJ2-7; TRBD1 agrees at 10 bases. The clonotype was recovered from a man between 18 and 29 years old in good health. The CDR3: CASSRSGTGAYNEQYF. The DNA of the CDR3 is TGCGCCAGCAGCCGGTCCGGGACAGGGGCTTACAATGAGCAGTACTTC.